The rows below give T cell receptor beta chains drawn from one sample of a study of CD8+ T cells in alopecia areata. Method: immunoSEQ multiplex PCR; TCRdb's copy keeps in-frame clones and lacks some. The sample shows 200,000 or so clones, about three fifths of them seen only once. The material sequenced was CD4+ T cells sorted from blood, taken at week 0. The receptor source for this set is a human donor with alopecia areata. CDR3s include the opening cysteine and the closing phenylalanine or tryptophan. D genes are given only for firm matches. Some rows mark clone size as missing; the rest say once, few, many or name a class of expanded clone.

>TRBJ2-1|TRBV30|.|TRBD2
CAWSVGSGRGNEQFF
TGTGCCTGGAGTGTAGGCAGCGGGAGGGGTAATGAGCAGTTCTTC
>TRBJ2-3|TRBV5-1|.|TRBD1
CASSSGTGPMGADTQYF
TGCGCCAGCAGCTCTGGGACAGGCCCAATGGGGGCAGATACGCAGTATTTT
>TRBJ1-6|TRBV18|few|.
CASSPDYSPLHF
TGTGCCAGCTCACCGGACTATTCACCCCTCCACTTT
>TRBJ2-7|TRBV27|.|TRBD2
CASSAPGTSVHEQYF
TGTGCCAGCAGTGCCCCCGGGACTAGCGTCCACGAGCAGTACTTC
>TRBJ2-2|TRBV30|few|.
CASKPRRRNTGELFF
TGTGCCTCCAAACCCCGGCGGAGAAACACCGGGGAGCTGTTTTTT
>TRBJ2-7|TRBV10-3|few|TRBD2
CAISEIAGGDEQYF
TGTGCCATCAGTGAGATAGCGGGAGGGGACGAGCAGTACTTC
>TRBJ2-3|TRBV30|.|.
CAWSGLSTDTQYF
TGTGCCTGGAGCGGCCTCAGCACAGATACGCAGTATTTT
>TRBJ2-2|TRBV29-1|.|.
CSVDNRNTGELFF
TGCAGCGTAGACAACAGGAACACCGGGGAGCTGTTTTTT
>TRBJ2-2|TRBV29-1|.|.
CSVRRDTATGELFF
TGCAGCGTTCGGCGGGACACCGCCACCGGGGAGCTGTTTTTT
>TRBJ1-1|TRBV28|few|.
CASSSLQGGAFF
TGTGCCAGCAGTTCTCTACAGGGTGGAGCTTTCTTT
>TRBJ2-2|TRBV7-6|.|TRBD1
CASSGQGGTGELFF
TGTGCCAGCAGCGGACAGGGGGGCACCGGGGAGCTGTTTTTT
>TRBJ2-1|TRBV5-1|few|TRBD2
CASSFGTSEYNEQFF
TGCGCCAGCAGCTTCGGGACTAGCGAGTACAATGAGCAGTTCTTC
>TRBJ1-4|TRBV30|.|TRBD1
CAWSGRTGTNEKLFF
TGTGCCTGGAGTGGAAGGACAGGGACTAATGAAAAACTGTTTTTT
>TRBJ1-6|TRBV2|few|TRBD1
CASRGQERPTSPLHF
TGTGCCAGCCGGGGACAGGAAAGGCCAACTTCACCCCTCCACTTT
>TRBJ1-4|TRBV21-1|.|.
CASSNSEKLFF
TGTGCCAGCAGCAATTCCGAAAAACTGTTTTTT
>TRBJ1-2|TRBV5-1|.|.
CASSLTTVNVDGYTF
TGCGCCAGCAGCTTGACGACGGTGAACGTGGATGGCTACACCTTC
>TRBJ2-7|TRBV7-9|.|.
CASSLGVYEQYF
TGTGCCAGCAGCTTAGGGGTATACGAGCAGTACTTC
>TRBJ2-1|TRBV7-6|.|.
CASSEWEGDNEQFF
TGTGCCAGCAGCGAATGGGAGGGGGACAATGAGCAGTTCTTC
>TRBJ1-5|TRBV19|few|.
CASSKEQGGGRQPQHF
TGTGCCAGTAGTAAAGAACAGGGAGGGGGTCGGCAGCCCCAGCATTTT
>TRBJ2-1|TRBV7-9|.|TRBD2
CASSFGTSGSGNNEQFF
TGTGCCAGCAGCTTTGGGACTAGCGGGAGTGGGAACAATGAGCAGTTCTTC
>TRBJ2-6|TRBV4-1|once|.
CASSQRGQSVLTF
TGCGCCAGCAGCCAAAGGGGCCAAAGCGTCCTGACTTTC
>TRBJ2-1|TRBV4-2|once|.
CASSQDRLRGNEQFF
TGTGCCAGCAGCCAAGATCGACTCAGGGGCAATGAGCAGTTCTTC
>TRBJ1-1|TRBV29-1|.|.
CSVDGPGGAAEAFF
TGCAGCGTTGATGGGCCTGGGGGTGCGGCTGAAGCTTTCTTT
>TRBJ2-3|TRBV11-2|.|.
CASRILARTDTQYF
TGTGCCAGCAGGATACTAGCCCGCACAGATACGCAGTATTTT
>TRBJ2-7|TRBV10-3|.|.
CAISESVGARADEQYF
TGTGCCATCAGTGAGTCGGTAGGGGCCCGAGCGGACGAGCAGTACTTC
>TRBJ2-5|TRBV5-1|few|TRBD2
CASSSAGQETQYF
TGCGCCAGCAGCTCAGCGGGACAAGAGACCCAGTACTTC
>TRBJ2-6|TRBV29-1|.|.
CSVEAGVSGANVLTF
TGCAGCGTTGAAGCAGGCGTCTCTGGGGCCAACGTCCTGACTTTC
>TRBJ2-1|TRBV10-3|.|.
CAISPGDNEQFF
TGTGCCATCAGTCCGGGGGACAATGAGCAGTTCTTC
>TRBJ1-2|TRBV30|.|TRBD1
CAWRGQLFKGYTF
TGTGCCTGGAGGGGACAGTTATTTAAGGGCTACACCTTC
>TRBJ2-7|TRBV7-9|.|TRBD1
CASRGGGQGAYEQYF
TGTGCCAGCAGAGGCGGGGGACAGGGGGCCTACGAGCAGTACTTC
>TRBJ2-3|TRBV29-1|few|.
CSVVLGGKTDTQYF
TGCAGCGTTGTCCTCGGGGGCAAGACAGATACGCAGTATTTT
>TRBJ2-5|TRBV29-1|few|TRBD2
CSAGLVGGQETQYF
TGCAGCGCCGGACTAGTCGGTGGGCAAGAGACCCAGTACTTC
>TRBJ1-1|TRBV2|.|.
CASILGQVMNTEAFF
TGTGCCAGCATCCTAGGTCAAGTCATGAACACTGAAGCTTTCTTT
>TRBJ1-1|TRBV15|.|.
CATSRVRGNTEAFF
TGTGCCACCAGCAGAGTTCGGGGAAACACTGAAGCTTTCTTT
>TRBJ1-2|TRBV4-1|.|.
CASSRATDYGYTF
TGCGCCAGCAGCCGGGCCACCGACTATGGCTACACCTTC
>TRBJ2-7|TRBV29-1|.|.
CSGGSSYEQYF
TGCAGCGGAGGCAGCTCCTACGAGCAGTACTTC
>TRBJ2-2|TRBV10-3|few|.
CAISGRGAPTGELFF
TGTGCCATCAGTGGTCGAGGGGCCCCCACGGGGGAGCTGTTTTTT
>TRBJ2-5|TRBV7-2|.|.
CASSFYGETQYF
TGTGCCAGCAGCTTTTATGGAGAGACCCAGTACTTC
>TRBJ2-4|TRBV7-9|.|.
CASSLSMGRDIQYF
TGTGCCAGCAGCCTATCCATGGGCAGGGACATTCAGTACTTC
>TRBJ1-1|TRBV29-1|.|.
CSVDGLNTEAFF
TGCAGCGTTGACGGCCTAAACACTGAAGCTTTCTTT
>TRBJ1-1|TRBV10-3|.|.
CAIRERNTEAFF
TGTGCCATCAGAGAGAGGAACACTGAAGCTTTCTTT
>TRBJ2-7|TRBV30|.|TRBD2
CAWSVSSGFYEQYF
TGTGCCTGGAGTGTCTCTAGCGGGTTTTACGAGCAGTACTTC
>TRBJ2-1|TRBV6-1|.|.
CASSQRPRDEQFF
TGTGCCAGCAGCCAGAGGCCGAGGGATGAGCAGTTCTTC
>TRBJ1-6|TRBV6-5|.|.
CASSLGRPDSSPLHF
TGTGCCAGCAGTCTAGGGAGGCCAGATAGTTCACCCCTCCACTTT
>TRBJ1-2|TRBV30|.|.
CAWSPWSYGYTF
TGTGCCTGGAGTCCATGGTCCTATGGCTACACCTTC
>TRBJ2-7|TRBV7-2|.|.
CASSSLRDGPYEQYF
TGTGCCAGCAGCTCGCTCCGGGACGGGCCCTACGAGCAGTACTTC
>TRBJ1-5|TRBV29-1|once|.
CSVRHRRRAQHF
TGCAGCGTTCGTCACAGGCGGCGGGCCCAGCATTTT
>TRBJ1-1|TRBV30|.|TRBD1
CAWSGQGNTEAFF
TGTGCCTGGAGTGGACAGGGGAACACTGAAGCTTTCTTT
>TRBJ2-3|TRBV7-6|.|.
CASSLLRQGFVLDTQYF
TGTGCCAGCAGCTTACTCCGGCAGGGGTTCGTCCTAGATACGCAGTATTTT
>TRBJ1-1|TRBV6-6|.|.
CASSPDQGSKAFF
TGTGCCAGCAGCCCCGACCAGGGGTCCAAAGCTTTCTTT
>TRBJ2-7|TRBV6-5|.|.
CASSYPYEQYF
TGTGCCAGCAGTTACCCCTACGAGCAGTACTTC
>TRBJ1-1|TRBV7-9|many|.
CASSAGYVNTEAFF
TGTGCCAGCAGCGCTGGGTATGTGAACACTGAAGCTTTCTTT
>TRBJ2-1|TRBV29-1|.|.
CSVPGWETYNEQFF
TGCAGCGTTCCAGGGTGGGAAACCTACAATGAGCAGTTCTTC
>TRBJ2-1|TRBV30|few|.
CAWSVGANEQFF
TGTGCCTGGAGCGTCGGAGCGAATGAGCAGTTCTTC
>TRBJ2-1|TRBV5-4|.|TRBD1
CASSYYRGNEQFF
TGTGCCAGCAGCTACTACAGGGGGAATGAGCAGTTCTTC
>TRBJ1-5|TRBV30|once|.
CAWSVRSSNQPQHF
TGTGCCTGGAGTGTAAGGAGTAGCAATCAGCCCCAGCATTTT
>TRBJ1-1|TRBV29-1|few|TRBD1
CSVDLRGGSMNTEAFF
TGCAGCGTTGATTTACGAGGGGGCTCAATGAACACTGAAGCTTTCTTT
>TRBJ2-3|TRBV7-2|.|TRBD2
CARTSGRVGSDTQYF
TGTGCCAGGACTAGCGGGCGGGTCGGTAGCGATACGCAGTATTTT
>TRBJ2-7|TRBV7-9|few|.
CASSLNSYEQYF
TGTGCCAGCAGCTTAAATTCCTACGAGCAGTACTTC
>TRBJ2-1|TRBV4-1|.|TRBD2
CASSIPGLARGNEQFF
TGCGCCAGCAGTATACCGGGACTAGCGAGGGGGAATGAGCAGTTCTTC